One sample yielded the 11 T cell receptor beta chains listed below, sequenced in a study of T cell repertoires in cytomegalovirus infection. These receptors are not linked to any known antigen. MiXCR, applied by TCRdb to the reads, yields one record per CDR3 protein. The sample consists of roughly 80,000 distinct CDR3 sequences, approximately 42% of them appearing once. The input for sequencing was CD8+ T cells from cultured PBMCs, taken from culture after CMV antigen stimulation. The receptors originated from a human donor in good health (CMV status not recorded). Some clones in this sample may be carry-over from other donors' samples.

The rearrangement uses TRBV7-4 and TRBJ2-3; TRBD1 agrees at 8 bases. This CDR3 spans 14 amino acids. V gave up 5 bases and J gave up 3 bases; unmatched junction bases: 4. The germline CDR1 and CDR2 sequences are SGHVT and SQSDAQ. The CDR3 nucleotides read TGTGCCAGCAGCACCGGACAGGGAACAGATACGCAGTATTTT. Translation: CASSTGQGTDTQYF.

This clonotype was detected a few times. This CDR3 is CASSLVPGELFF. The CDR3, as DNA: TGTGCCAGCAGCTTGGTTCCCGGGGAGCTGTTTTTT. J is TRBJ2-2 and V is TRBV7-9, with D hard to call. Trimming pared 3 bases from V and 6 bases from J, leaving 5 bases between. The CDR3 extends over 12 amino acids. The germline gives CDR1 SEHNR, CDR2 FQNEAQ (reference sequence).

This clonotype appeared a few times. V is TRBV5-1 and J is TRBJ2-5; D is unclear. Germline V gene lookup returns CDR1 SGHRS and CDR2 YFSETQ. V was shortened by 0 bases and J by 1 base, with 16 bases between the two germline ends. The CDR3 runs to 17 residues. CDR3 sequence reads: CASSLVPSEVIQETQYF. CDR3 nucleotide sequence: TGCGCCAGCAGCTTGGTTCCCAGCGAAGTCATCCAAGAGACCCAGTACTTC. The full variable domain, its missing parts supplied by reference TRBV5-1 and TRBJ2-5, is KAGVTQTPRYLIKTRGQQVTLSCSPISGHRSVSWYQQTPGQGLQFLFEYFSETQRNKGNFPGRFSGRQFSNSRSEMNVSTLELGDSALYLCASSLVPSEVIQETQYFGPGTRLLVL.

The chain couples TRBV19 to TRBJ2-1; D gene uncertain. Germline V gene sequence: CDR1 LNHDA, CDR2 SQIVND (reference sequence). The CDR3 has 11 residues. The V gene lost 3 bases and the J gene lost 9 bases, with 6 bases spanning the gap. The DNA for the CDR3 is TGTGCCAGTAGTATGGGCCCTGAGCAGTTCTTC. Residues: CASSMGPEQFF.

This chain connects TRBV5-5 to TRBJ2-7; the match to TRBD2 covers 9 bases. The CDR3 length is 13 residues. Germline V lookup: CDR1 SGHKS, CDR2 YYEKEE (reference sequence). With 7 bases clipped from V and 6 bases from J, the junction kept 8 bases outside the gene matches. The CDR3 bases are TGTGCCAGCGGTTATAGCGGGGGAAGCGAGCAGTACTTC. Translation: CASGYSGGSEQYF.

The CDR3 here is CASSWRGEETQYF. In DNA form, the CDR3 reads TGTGCCAGCAGTTGGCGGGGGGAAGAGACCCAGTACTTC. The chain uses TRBV27 and TRBJ2-5; 8 bases match TRBD2. The CDR3 is 13 amino acids. The germline CDR1 and CDR2 sequences are MNHEY and SMNVEV (reference sequence). V gave up 4 bases and J gave up 3 bases; unmatched junction bases: 1.

This clonotype was recorded many times. This chain links TRBV7-2 with TRBJ2-1, with 8 bases identical to TRBD2. Germline CDR1 is SGHTA and CDR2 is FQGNSA. V shed 7 bases and J 0 bases; nucleotides not matched to a gene: 14. CDR3 length: 18 amino acids. The CDR3 nucleotides read TGTGCCAGCACTCCGCGACGGGGGGGGGGCCCCTCCTACAATGAGCAGTTCTTC. Protein: CASTPRRGGGPSYNEQFF.

This clonotype showed up just a few times. This chain joins TRBV24-1 and TRBJ2-3; TRBD1 matches at 9 bases. J lost 4 bases, V lost 1 base, and 11 bases had no gene match. The CDR3 extends over 18 amino acids. Germline CDR1 is KGHDR and CDR2 is SFDVKD. The CDR3 DNA reads TGTGCCACCAGTGATTTCCCGGGACAGGGTGAAGCCCCAGATACGCAGTATTTT. Amino acid sequence: CATSDFPGQGEAPDTQYF.

The gene calls are TRBV2 and TRBJ2-2; a possible D gene is TRBD2 (5 bases). Between the trimmed V and J ends, which lost 3 bases and 3 bases, there was a span of 5 bases. The CDR3 is 13 residues long. Looked up from germline, CDR1 is SNHLY and CDR2 is FYNNEI. The CDR3 DNA sequence: TGTGCCAGCAGTGAGGAGGACACCGGGGAGCTGTTTTTT. Translating it yields CASSEEDTGELFF.

The rearrangement uses TRBV7-3 and TRBJ2-5, with 9 bases matching TRBD1. This CDR3 is built from 17 residues. The germline V gene has CDR1 SGHTA and CDR2 FQGTGA. V dropped 1 base and J dropped 2; count of bases not matched to a gene: 8. This chain's CDR3 is CASSLMGQGRVQETQYF. The CDR3 nucleotides are TGTGCCAGCAGCTTAATGGGACAGGGTAGGGTACAAGAGACCCAGTACTTC.

V gene TRBV24-1 combines with J gene TRBJ1-2, with 9 positions matching TRBD1. The CDR3 runs to 16 residues. The J segment lost 2 bases and the V segment lost 5 bases, leaving 8 bases of the junction unmatched. Looked up from germline, CDR1 is KGHDR and CDR2 is SFDVKD. The CDR3 DNA is TGTGCCACCAGTGCCGGGACAGGGCCCCCGAACTATGGCTACACCTTC. Amino acid sequence: CATSAGTGPPNYGYTF.